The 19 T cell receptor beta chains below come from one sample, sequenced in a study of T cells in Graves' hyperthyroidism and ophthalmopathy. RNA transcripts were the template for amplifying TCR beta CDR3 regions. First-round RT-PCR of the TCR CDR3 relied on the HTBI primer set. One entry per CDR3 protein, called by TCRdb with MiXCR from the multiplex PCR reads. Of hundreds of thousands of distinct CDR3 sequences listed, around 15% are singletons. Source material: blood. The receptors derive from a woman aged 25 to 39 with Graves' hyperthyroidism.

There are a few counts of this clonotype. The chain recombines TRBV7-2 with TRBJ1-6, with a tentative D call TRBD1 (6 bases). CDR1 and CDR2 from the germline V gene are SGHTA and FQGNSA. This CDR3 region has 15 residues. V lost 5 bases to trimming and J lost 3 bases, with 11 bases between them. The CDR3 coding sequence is TGTGCCAGCAGCCGAGGACAGAACTATAATTCACCCCTCCACTTT. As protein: CASSRGQNYNSPLHF.

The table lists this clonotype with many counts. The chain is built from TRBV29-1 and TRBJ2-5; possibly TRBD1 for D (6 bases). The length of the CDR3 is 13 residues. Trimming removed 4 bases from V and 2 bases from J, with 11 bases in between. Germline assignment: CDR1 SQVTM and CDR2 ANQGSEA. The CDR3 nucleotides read TGCAGCGTTGCCGACAGGACGCAAGAGACCCAGTACTTC. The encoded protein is CSVADRTQETQYF.

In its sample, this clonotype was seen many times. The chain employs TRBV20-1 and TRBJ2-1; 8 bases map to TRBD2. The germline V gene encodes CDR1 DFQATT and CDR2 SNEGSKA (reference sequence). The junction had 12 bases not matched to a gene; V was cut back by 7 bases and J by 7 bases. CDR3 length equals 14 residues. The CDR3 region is CSVFSSGSVNEQFF. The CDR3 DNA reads TGCAGTGTTTTTTCAAGCGGGAGTGTAAATGAGCAGTTCTTC.

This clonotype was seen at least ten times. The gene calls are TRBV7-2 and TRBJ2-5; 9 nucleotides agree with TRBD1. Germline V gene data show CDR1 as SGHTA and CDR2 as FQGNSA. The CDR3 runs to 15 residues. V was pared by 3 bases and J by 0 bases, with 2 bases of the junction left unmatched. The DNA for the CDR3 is TGTGCCAGCAGCTTGGGGGACAGGGACCAAGAGACCCAGTACTTC. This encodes CASSLGDRDQETQYF. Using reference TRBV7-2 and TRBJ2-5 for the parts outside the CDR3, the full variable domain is GAGVSQSPSNKVTEKGKDVELRCDPISGHTALYWYRQSLGQGLEFLIYFQGNSAPDKSGLPSDRFSAERTGGSVSTLTIQRTQQEDSAVYLCASSLGDRDQETQYFGPGTRLLVL.

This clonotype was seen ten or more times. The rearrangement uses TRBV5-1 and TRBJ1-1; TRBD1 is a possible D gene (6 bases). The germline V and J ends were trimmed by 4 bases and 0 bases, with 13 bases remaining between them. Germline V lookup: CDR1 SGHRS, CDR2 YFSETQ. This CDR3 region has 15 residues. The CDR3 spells CASSPDSNMNTEAFF. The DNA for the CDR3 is TGCGCCAGCAGCCCGGACAGTAACATGAACACTGAAGCTTTCTTT.

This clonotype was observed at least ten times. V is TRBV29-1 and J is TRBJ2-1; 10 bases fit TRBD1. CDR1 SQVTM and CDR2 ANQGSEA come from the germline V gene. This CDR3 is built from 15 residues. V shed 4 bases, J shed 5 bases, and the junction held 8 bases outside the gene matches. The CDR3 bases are TGCAGCGTTGCCAAGACAGGGGGCGAAAACAATGAGCAGTTCTTC. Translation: CSVAKTGGENNEQFF.

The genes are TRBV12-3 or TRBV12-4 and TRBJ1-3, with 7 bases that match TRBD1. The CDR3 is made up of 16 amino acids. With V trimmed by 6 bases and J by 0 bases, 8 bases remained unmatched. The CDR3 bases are TGTGCCAGCAGATCAACGGGACAGTACTCTGGAAACACCATATATTTT. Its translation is CASRSTGQYSGNTIYF.

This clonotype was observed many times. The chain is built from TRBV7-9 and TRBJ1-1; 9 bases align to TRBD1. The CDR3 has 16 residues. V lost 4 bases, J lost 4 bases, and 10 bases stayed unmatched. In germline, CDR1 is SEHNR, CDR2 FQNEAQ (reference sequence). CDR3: CASSSPGQGLSTEAFF. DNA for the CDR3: TGTGCCAGCAGCTCTCCGGGACAGGGATTGAGCACTGAAGCTTTCTTT.

The CDR3 loop reads CASSERGQGGTDTQYF. CDR3 nucleotides: TGTGCCAGCAGTGAAAGAGGACAGGGGGGAACAGATACGCAGTATTTT. This chain links TRBV6-1 with TRBJ2-3; 10 bases align to TRBD1. This CDR3 comprises 16 residues. CDR1 is MNHNS, CDR2 SASEGT, per germline. V lost 2 bases to trimming and J lost 3 bases; unmatched junction nucleotides: 5.

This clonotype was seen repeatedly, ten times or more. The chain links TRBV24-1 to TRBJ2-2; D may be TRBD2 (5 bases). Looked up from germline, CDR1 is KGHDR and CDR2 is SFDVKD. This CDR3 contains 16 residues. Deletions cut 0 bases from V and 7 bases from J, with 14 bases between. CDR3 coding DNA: TGTGCCACCAGTGATTTGGGGCAGAAAGGAGGCGGGGAGCTGTTTTTT. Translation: CATSDLGQKGGGELFF.

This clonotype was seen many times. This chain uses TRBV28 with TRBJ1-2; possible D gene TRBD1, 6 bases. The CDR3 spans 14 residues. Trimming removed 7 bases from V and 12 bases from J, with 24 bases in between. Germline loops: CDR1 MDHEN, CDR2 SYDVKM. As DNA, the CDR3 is TGTGCCAGCACTTATACGGGGGACACCAGACCGCACACCTTC. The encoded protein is CASTYTGDTRPHTF.

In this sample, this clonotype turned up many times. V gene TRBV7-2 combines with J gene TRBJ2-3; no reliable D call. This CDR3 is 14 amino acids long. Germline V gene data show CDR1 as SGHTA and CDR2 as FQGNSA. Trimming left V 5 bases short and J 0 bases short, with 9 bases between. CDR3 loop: CASSPTPSTDTQYF. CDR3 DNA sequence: TGTGCCAGCAGCCCCACCCCCAGCACAGATACGCAGTATTTT.

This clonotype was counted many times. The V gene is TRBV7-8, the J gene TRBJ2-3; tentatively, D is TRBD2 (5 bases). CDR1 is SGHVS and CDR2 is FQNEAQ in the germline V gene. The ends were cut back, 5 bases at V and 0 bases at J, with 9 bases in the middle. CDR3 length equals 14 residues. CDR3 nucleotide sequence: TGTGCCAGCAGCCCTAGCTCTAGCACAGATACGCAGTATTTT. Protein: CASSPSSSTDTQYF. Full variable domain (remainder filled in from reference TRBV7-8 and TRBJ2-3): GAGVSQSPRYKVAKRGQDVALRCDPISGHVSLFWYQQALGQGPEFLTYFQNEAQLDKSGLPSDRFFAERPEGSVSTLKIQRTQQEDSAVYLCASSPSSSTDTQYFGPGTRLTVL.

The CDR3: CASSMRRPLGQMNTEAFF. Here the CDR3 DNA reads TGTGCCAGCAGTATGCGCCGCCCCCTCGGACAGATGAACACTGAAGCTTTCTTT. The V call is TRBV6-2 or TRBV6-3, the J call TRBJ1-1; D might be TRBD1 (6 bases). The CDR3 runs to 18 residues. The V gene lost 5 bases and the J gene lost 0 bases, with 22 bases spanning the gap. Germline CDR1 MNHEY, CDR2 SVGEGT.

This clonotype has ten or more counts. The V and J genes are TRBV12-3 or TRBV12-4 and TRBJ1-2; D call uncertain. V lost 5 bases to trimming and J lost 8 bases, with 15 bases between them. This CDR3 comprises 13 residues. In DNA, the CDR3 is TGTGCCAGCAGTCCCCACGGGTCGGAAGGCTACACCTTC. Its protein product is CASSPHGSEGYTF.

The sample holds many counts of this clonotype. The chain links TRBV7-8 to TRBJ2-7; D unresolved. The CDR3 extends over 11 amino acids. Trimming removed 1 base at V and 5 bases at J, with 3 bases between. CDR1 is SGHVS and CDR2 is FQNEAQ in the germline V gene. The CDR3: CASSLVDEQYF. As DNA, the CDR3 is TGTGCCAGCAGCTTAGTCGACGAGCAGTACTTC. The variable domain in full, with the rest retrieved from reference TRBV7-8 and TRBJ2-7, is GAGVSQSPRYKVAKRGQDVALRCDPISGHVSLFWYQQALGQGPEFLTYFQNEAQLDKSGLPSDRFFAERPEGSVSTLKIQRTQQEDSAVYLCASSLVDEQYFGPGTRLTVT.

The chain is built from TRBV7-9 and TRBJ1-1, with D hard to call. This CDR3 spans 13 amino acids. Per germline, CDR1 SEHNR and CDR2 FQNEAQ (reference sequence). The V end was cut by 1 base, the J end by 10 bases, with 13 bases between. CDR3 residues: CASSLVQIGGAFF. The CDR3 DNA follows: TGTGCCAGCAGCTTAGTACAGATTGGTGGAGCTTTCTTT. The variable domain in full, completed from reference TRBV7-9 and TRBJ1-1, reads DTGVSQNPRHKITKRGQNVTFRCDPISEHNRLYWYRQTLGQGPEFLTYFQNEAQLEKSRLLSDRFSAERPKGSFSTLEIQRTEQGDSAMYLCASSLVQIGGAFFGQGTRLTVV.

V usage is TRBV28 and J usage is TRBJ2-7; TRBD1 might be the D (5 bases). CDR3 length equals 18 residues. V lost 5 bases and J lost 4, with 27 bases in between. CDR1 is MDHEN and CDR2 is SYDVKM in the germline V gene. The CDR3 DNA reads TGTGCCAGCAGTAGGGGTCGAGACCTCACACCTTCACATTACGAGCAGTACTTC. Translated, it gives CASSRGRDLTPSHYEQYF.

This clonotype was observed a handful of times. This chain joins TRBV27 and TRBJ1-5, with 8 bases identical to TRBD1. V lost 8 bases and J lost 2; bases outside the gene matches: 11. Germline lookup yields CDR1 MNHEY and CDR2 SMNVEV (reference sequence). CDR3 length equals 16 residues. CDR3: CASHRSGGLGNQPQHF. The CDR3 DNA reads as TGTGCCAGCCATAGATCAGGGGGCCTAGGCAATCAGCCCCAGCATTTT.